This TCR beta chain derives from a study of T cell repertoires in cytomegalovirus infection. Study background: An indication of both CMV infection and matching HLA type came from public TCR beta signatures. The study's findings and limits: CMV-specific TCR beta clonotypes restricted by HLA-C were the ones dominating the ex vivo response.

The CDR3 runs to 13 residues. Germline CDR1 is SGHTA and CDR2 is FQGNSA. Trimming stripped 1 base from V and 12 bases from J, with 10 bases between. There are many counts of this clonotype. Antigen unknown. TCRdb re-called the reads with MiXCR, one entry per CDR3 protein. Here the sample spans around 540,000 distinct CDR3 sequences, 30% to 40% being singletons. V is TRBV7-2 and J is TRBJ1-6, with D uncertain. The sample consisted of cultured PBMCs, taken from culture after CMV antigen stimulation. The TCR sequence derives from a human donor in good health (CMV status not recorded). Some clones in this sample may be carry-over from other donors' samples. The chain's CDR3 is CASSLVEGRPLHF. As DNA, the CDR3 is TGTGCCAGCAGCTTAGTGGAGGGAAGACCCCTCCACTTT.